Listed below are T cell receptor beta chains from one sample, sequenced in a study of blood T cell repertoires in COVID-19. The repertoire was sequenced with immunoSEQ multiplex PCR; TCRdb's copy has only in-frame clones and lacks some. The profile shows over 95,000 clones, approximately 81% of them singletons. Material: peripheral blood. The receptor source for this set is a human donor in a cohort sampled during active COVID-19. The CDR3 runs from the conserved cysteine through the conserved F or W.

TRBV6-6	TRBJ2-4	CASSLDREVKNIQYF
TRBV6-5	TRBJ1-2	CASSYGTGDLYGYTF
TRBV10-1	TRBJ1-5	CASSESGDGNQPQHF
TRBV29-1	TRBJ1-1	CSATSNTEAFF
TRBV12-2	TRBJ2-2	CASRSTGAGELFF
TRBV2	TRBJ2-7	CASSVDWRGTPYEQYF
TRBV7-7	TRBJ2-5	CASSLGGGHPETQYF
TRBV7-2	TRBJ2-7	CASSSLPVSYEQYF
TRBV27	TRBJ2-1	CASSVGQYNEQFF
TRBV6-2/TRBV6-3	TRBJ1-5	CASSDNRVSNQPQHF
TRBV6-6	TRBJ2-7	CASSYSTGGAYEQYF
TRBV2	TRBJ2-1	CASSGQGSWDNEQFF
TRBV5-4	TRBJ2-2	CASSPRAQGDTGELFF
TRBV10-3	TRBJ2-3	CAISESTDDTQYF
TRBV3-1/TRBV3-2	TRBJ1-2	CASTDSSGNNYGYTF
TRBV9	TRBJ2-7	CASSDGSSSYEQYF
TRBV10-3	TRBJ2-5	CAISEEGTGGETQYF
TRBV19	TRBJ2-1	CASSPGLRNYNEQFF
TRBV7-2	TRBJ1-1	CASSIDWGRGDEAFF
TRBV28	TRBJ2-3	CASSLPLRLAGGTDTQYF
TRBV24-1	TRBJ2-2	CATSEEGRPGELFF
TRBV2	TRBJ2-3	CASCRGTTDTQYF
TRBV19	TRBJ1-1	CASTRRGITEAFF
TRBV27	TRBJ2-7	CASSLLTDRGSYEQYF
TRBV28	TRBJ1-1	CASRGSQGSNTEAFF
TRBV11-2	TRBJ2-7	CASSLSRGYEQYF
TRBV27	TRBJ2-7	CASSLSHFSYEQYF
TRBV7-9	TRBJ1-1	CASSWGGRGTEAFF
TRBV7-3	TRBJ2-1	CASSLNGGAPNEQFF
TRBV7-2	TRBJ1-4	CASSTGTANEKLFF
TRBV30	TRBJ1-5	CAWSNPGTGYNQPQHF
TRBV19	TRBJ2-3	CASSIGQASSTDTQYF
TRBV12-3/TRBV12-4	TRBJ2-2	CASSFTLGELFF